Listed below are T cell receptor beta chains from one sample, sequenced in a study of blood T cell repertoires in COVID-19. The data were produced by immunoSEQ multiplex PCR, yet TCRdb's version contains in-frame clones alone and is incomplete. The repertoire holds a few hundred thousand clones, approximately 86% seen once, with less than 15% in the top ten. The sample comprised peripheral blood. The receptor source for this set is a woman in her 70s with COVID-19, enrolled during active disease. Both conserved end residues are part of each CDR3. The order of the fields is CDR3 length, J gene, clone size, V gene, D gene, CDR3 DNA, CDR3 protein. A D gene is named only where the DNA matches it firmly. Rows give clone size only sometimes, using once, few, many, or a class for an expanded clone.

len: 15
j_gene: TRBJ1-4
abundance: -
v_gene: TRBV2
d_gene: -
CDR3nt: TGTGCCAGCAGTTCCAACAGGGATCTAGGCGAAAAACTGTTTTTT
CDR3aa: CASSSNRDLGEKLFF

len: 13
j_gene: TRBJ2-7
abundance: -
v_gene: TRBV2
d_gene: -
CDR3nt: TGTGCCAGCAGTGAATTGGGGCCCTACGAGCAGTACTTC
CDR3aa: CASSELGPYEQYF

len: 14
j_gene: TRBJ2-3
abundance: -
v_gene: TRBV4-3
d_gene: -
CDR3nt: TGCGCCAGCAGCCAAGAAGGCACGGGGGATACGCAGTATTTT
CDR3aa: CASSQEGTGDTQYF

len: 15
j_gene: TRBJ1-1
abundance: -
v_gene: TRBV7-9
d_gene: TRBD1
CDR3nt: TGTGCCAGCAGCTTTACGGGACAGTCGAACACTGAAGCTTTCTTT
CDR3aa: CASSFTGQSNTEAFF

len: 12
j_gene: TRBJ1-2
abundance: -
v_gene: TRBV28
d_gene: -
CDR3nt: TGTGCCAGCAGTCCCGGACAGTATGGCTACACCTTC
CDR3aa: CASSPGQYGYTF

len: 13
j_gene: TRBJ2-1
abundance: -
v_gene: TRBV30
d_gene: -
CDR3nt: TGTGCCTGGAGTCAGGGGGGCACCAATGAGCAGTTCTTC
CDR3aa: CAWSQGGTNEQFF

len: 15
j_gene: TRBJ1-1
abundance: -
v_gene: TRBV6-6
d_gene: -
CDR3nt: TGTGCCAGCAGTTACTCGAAACAGGGCTCCCCTGAAGCTTTCTTT
CDR3aa: CASSYSKQGSPEAFF

len: 15
j_gene: TRBJ2-7
abundance: -
v_gene: TRBV5-1
d_gene: TRBD1
CDR3nt: TGCGCCAGCAGCTTGGGAAGGGGGCAGGGCTACGAGCAGTACTTC
CDR3aa: CASSLGRGQGYEQYF

len: 16
j_gene: TRBJ1-1
abundance: -
v_gene: TRBV18
d_gene: -
CDR3nt: TGTGCCAGCTCACTTCGGGGGGCAGGGGATTACACTGAAGCTTTCTTT
CDR3aa: CASSLRGAGDYTEAFF

len: 13
j_gene: TRBJ2-5
abundance: -
v_gene: TRBV5-1
d_gene: -
CDR3nt: TGCGCCAGCAGCGCGGGACTTCAAGAGACCCAGTACTTC
CDR3aa: CASSAGLQETQYF

len: 12
j_gene: TRBJ2-1
abundance: -
v_gene: TRBV5-1
d_gene: -
CDR3nt: TGCGCCAGCAGCCAGTCTAGCGCTGAGCAGTTCTTC
CDR3aa: CASSQSSAEQFF

len: 16
j_gene: TRBJ1-2
abundance: -
v_gene: TRBV7-8
d_gene: TRBD1
CDR3nt: TGTGCCAGCAGCCCTACGAGGACAGGGGGCTACTATGGCTACACCTTC
CDR3aa: CASSPTRTGGYYGYTF

len: 15
j_gene: TRBJ1-6
abundance: -
v_gene: TRBV27
d_gene: TRBD1
CDR3nt: TGTGCCAGCAGTCCCGGGACAGGGTTACATTCACCCCTCCACTTT
CDR3aa: CASSPGTGLHSPLHF

len: 15
j_gene: TRBJ1-2
abundance: -
v_gene: TRBV6-5
d_gene: TRBD1
CDR3nt: TGTGCCAGCAGTCCAGATTGGACAGGACTCTATGGCTACACCTTC
CDR3aa: CASSPDWTGLYGYTF

len: 13
j_gene: TRBJ1-5
abundance: -
v_gene: TRBV19
d_gene: -
CDR3nt: TGTGCCAGTCAAAACTCAGCGCATCAGCCCCAGCATTTT
CDR3aa: CASQNSAHQPQHF

len: 12
j_gene: TRBJ1-1
abundance: -
v_gene: TRBV10-3
d_gene: -
CDR3nt: TGTGCCATCAGTGAGTCCAGGACTGAAGCTTTCTTT
CDR3aa: CAISESRTEAFF

len: 17
j_gene: TRBJ1-5
abundance: -
v_gene: TRBV10-1
d_gene: TRBD1
CDR3nt: TGCGCCAGCAGTGAGAGGGACAGGGCGCCTTTGAATCAGCCCCAGCATTTT
CDR3aa: CASSERDRAPLNQPQHF

len: 15
j_gene: TRBJ1-5
abundance: -
v_gene: TRBV4-1
d_gene: -
CDR3nt: TGCGCCAGCAGCCGGAGCACAGGGATACATCAGCCCCAGCATTTT
CDR3aa: CASSRSTGIHQPQHF

len: 13
j_gene: TRBJ2-2
abundance: -
v_gene: TRBV27
d_gene: TRBD1
CDR3nt: TGTGCCAGCAGTAGCACAGGGGGAGGGGAGCTGTTTTTT
CDR3aa: CASSSTGGGELFF

len: 16
j_gene: TRBJ1-6
abundance: few
v_gene: TRBV5-5
d_gene: -
CDR3nt: TGTGCCAGCAGCGTTAAAGCCGCTTTGAGGGATTCACCCCTCCACTTT
CDR3aa: CASSVKAALRDSPLHF

len: 14
j_gene: TRBJ1-1
abundance: few
v_gene: TRBV9
d_gene: -
CDR3nt: TGTGCCAGCAGTCCGGGACATCAGAACACTGAAGCTTTCTTT
CDR3aa: CASSPGHQNTEAFF

len: 15
j_gene: TRBJ2-2
abundance: -
v_gene: TRBV6-2/TRBV6-3
d_gene: -
CDR3nt: TGTGCCAGCAGTTTCTTGGAACCGGGAACCGGGGAGCTGTTTTTT
CDR3aa: CASSFLEPGTGELFF

len: 15
j_gene: TRBJ1-2
abundance: -
v_gene: TRBV19
d_gene: TRBD1
CDR3nt: TGTGCCAGTAGTCCCCTGCGACAGGGGGCTGTTGGCTACACCTTC
CDR3aa: CASSPLRQGAVGYTF

len: 16
j_gene: TRBJ1-2
abundance: -
v_gene: TRBV5-1
d_gene: TRBD1
CDR3nt: TGCGCCAGCAGCTTAGACAGGGACACCGTTAGCTATGGCTACACCTTC
CDR3aa: CASSLDRDTVSYGYTF

len: 15
j_gene: TRBJ1-6
abundance: few
v_gene: TRBV4-3
d_gene: TRBD1
CDR3nt: TGCGCCAGCAGCCGCGGACAGGAGTATAATTCACCCCTCCACTTT
CDR3aa: CASSRGQEYNSPLHF

len: 14
j_gene: TRBJ2-7
abundance: once
v_gene: TRBV2
d_gene: TRBD2
CDR3nt: TGTGCCAGCAGTCCCGGGGCGGGGGGCTACGAGCAGTACTTC
CDR3aa: CASSPGAGGYEQYF

len: 18
j_gene: TRBJ2-3
abundance: -
v_gene: TRBV21-1
d_gene: -
CDR3nt: TGTGCCAGCAGCAAAGCGCTGGCGGAGCGGGGGATCACAGATACGCAGTATTTT
CDR3aa: CASSKALAERGITDTQYF

len: 15
j_gene: TRBJ1-2
abundance: few
v_gene: TRBV7-2
d_gene: -
CDR3nt: TGTGCCAGCAGCTTAAAGCAGGCTGCGGGGTATGGCTACACCTTC
CDR3aa: CASSLKQAAGYGYTF

len: 18
j_gene: TRBJ1-2
abundance: -
v_gene: TRBV10-3
d_gene: TRBD1
CDR3nt: TGTGCCATCAGTGAAGTGGTCCGGGGGACAGGGAAGGAGAATGGCTACACCTTC
CDR3aa: CAISEVVRGTGKENGYTF

len: 13
j_gene: TRBJ2-7
abundance: -
v_gene: TRBV24-1
d_gene: TRBD1
CDR3nt: TGTGCCACCAGTCCGGGACAGGGATACGAGCAGTACTTC
CDR3aa: CATSPGQGYEQYF

len: 16
j_gene: TRBJ2-2
abundance: -
v_gene: TRBV28
d_gene: TRBD1
CDR3nt: TGTGCCAGCAGTTTATCATCCAGGGGGAGAGCCGGGGAGCTGTTTTTT
CDR3aa: CASSLSSRGRAGELFF

len: 20
j_gene: TRBJ1-6
abundance: -
v_gene: TRBV9
d_gene: -
CDR3nt: TGTGCCAGCAGCGTAGGACTTTCGGGTGGTCCGGGGGTCTATAATTCACCCCTCCACTTT
CDR3aa: CASSVGLSGGPGVYNSPLHF

len: 12
j_gene: TRBJ1-2
abundance: -
v_gene: TRBV10-3
d_gene: -
CDR3nt: TGTGCCATCAGTGATCCGGGGTTTGGCTACACCTTC
CDR3aa: CAISDPGFGYTF

len: 15
j_gene: TRBJ2-3
abundance: -
v_gene: TRBV19
d_gene: TRBD2
CDR3nt: TGTGCCAGTAGGGGTACTAGCGGGAGAACAGATACGCAGTATTTT
CDR3aa: CASRGTSGRTDTQYF

len: 16
j_gene: TRBJ1-5
abundance: -
v_gene: TRBV5-1
d_gene: TRBD1
CDR3nt: TGCGCCAGCAGCTTGTACGGACAGGCCGGGAGGGAGCCCCAGCATTTT
CDR3aa: CASSLYGQAGREPQHF

len: 13
j_gene: TRBJ2-7
abundance: -
v_gene: TRBV12-5
d_gene: -
CDR3nt: TGTGCTAGTGGTTTGGGACAGTTCTACGAGCAGTACTTC
CDR3aa: CASGLGQFYEQYF

len: 13
j_gene: TRBJ2-4
abundance: -
v_gene: TRBV29-1
d_gene: -
CDR3nt: TGCAGCGTTGTGGCAGCGGCAAAAAACATTCAGTACTTC
CDR3aa: CSVVAAAKNIQYF

len: 13
j_gene: TRBJ1-2
abundance: -
v_gene: TRBV12-3/TRBV12-4
d_gene: -
CDR3nt: TGTGCCAGCAGGACAGGTTCGTTAAATGGCTACACCTTC
CDR3aa: CASRTGSLNGYTF

len: 16
j_gene: TRBJ2-3
abundance: once
v_gene: TRBV4-3
d_gene: -
CDR3nt: TGCGCCAGCAGCCAAGAAGCGGGCAGGGCCACAGATACGCAGTATTTT
CDR3aa: CASSQEAGRATDTQYF